This T cell receptor (beta chain) is from a study of shared clonotypes between healthy human individuals. Whole-study findings and limits: The study generally estimated greater richness for naive than memory subsets.

Naive CD8 isolation took CD45RO-negative cells positively selected for CCR7 and excluded terminally differentiated effector memory CD45RA+ cells. The authors distributed each subset's genomic DNA evenly over several immunoSEQ plates. DNA at about 210 ng, 25,000 to 35,000 T cell genomes, went into sorted-subset replicate PCRs. In the source study's methods: Junction-only immunoSEQ data arrived without quality scores, meaning filtering differed. Sequencing was performed with immunoSEQ multiplex PCR; in TCRdb, only in-frame clones are kept and a portion is missing. V and J calls and clone size come straight from that table; D and trimming were deduced from the DNA. Of 660,000 or so clones in the sample, roughly 95% are singletons; the top ten hold less than 0.13%. CDR1 is MGHRA, CDR2 YSYEKL, per germline. The CDR3 is made up of 15 amino acids. Trimming stripped 2 bases from V and 5 bases from J, with 13 bases between.

About this clone: Its specificity is not known.

The chain has TRBV4-1 and TRBJ1-5; possibly TRBD1 for D (6 bases). The sequence was obtained from a woman under 40 in good health. Material for sequencing was naive CD8+ T cells sorted from blood. The CDR3 coding sequence is TGCGCCAGCAGCCAATTGGGACAAGGGTATCAGCCCCAGCATTTT. This sequence encodes CASSQLGQGYQPQHF.